Listed below are T cell receptor beta chains from one sample, sequenced in a study of blood T cell repertoires in COVID-19. Sequencing was performed with immunoSEQ multiplex PCR; in TCRdb, only in-frame clones are kept and a portion is missing. This sample has roughly 97,000 clones, with around nine tenths found just once. Material: peripheral blood. These receptors originate from a human donor in a cohort sampled during active COVID-19. Both conserved end residues are trimmed from each CDR3. D genes are given only for firm matches.

j_call,d_call,v_call,cdr3_aa
TRBJ2-7,TRBD2,TRBV5-4,ASSGPGEREVYEQY
TRBJ2-3,TRBD2,TRBV19,ASSIKLLAGALPDTQY
TRBJ1-2,TRBD1,TRBV6-5,ASSYSFTGGYGYT
TRBJ1-2,.,TRBV7-2,ASSLGSGLTYGYT
TRBJ2-7,.,TRBV2,ASSPRPVYEQY
TRBJ2-4,.,TRBV5-4,ASSLAVGLAKNIQY
TRBJ1-2,.,TRBV6-5,ASSYTQGQWGYT
TRBJ1-4,TRBD1,TRBV5-6,ASSPTGTANEKLF
TRBJ2-3,.,TRBV18,ASSPGGSNTQY
TRBJ2-1,TRBD2,TRBV4-2,ASSQESRDYLNSYNEQF
TRBJ2-3,TRBD2,TRBV11-2,ASSYAGTSGGWDTQY
TRBJ2-1,TRBD2,TRBV10-3,AINGLAESNEQF
TRBJ2-1,.,TRBV3-1/TRBV3-2,ASSQGRLVSEQF
TRBJ2-3,TRBD1,TRBV2,ASSGQGQTDTQY
TRBJ2-1,TRBD2,TRBV4-3,ASSQERAGFYNEQF
TRBJ2-7,TRBD2,TRBV18,ASSETSGRYEQY
TRBJ1-4,TRBD1,TRBV7-9,ASSSLQGAGEKLF
TRBJ2-5,.,TRBV9,ASSVDPSRETQY
TRBJ2-1,TRBD2,TRBV4-1,ASSHNIGGGQDEQF
TRBJ2-7,TRBD1,TRBV19,ASTRTGGPYEQY
TRBJ1-6,.,TRBV28,ASSLVRNNSPLH
TRBJ2-2,TRBD2,TRBV9,ASLEREGDTGELF
TRBJ1-1,.,TRBV18,ASSPAGTGTEAF
TRBJ1-1,.,TRBV29-1,SVYGQLTGEAF
TRBJ1-5,.,TRBV28,ASSLSGAGSNQPQH